This T cell receptor beta chain was observed in a study of neurological immune-mediated disorders. Study context: About 90% of the 34 multiple sclerosis patients had relapsing-remitting disease; 3 had secondary progressive. Study results and caveats: No sharing of CDR3 amino acid sequences was observed among expanded clones across subjects, suggesting private repertoires in all groups. When the repertoires were sorted by phylogenetic grouping, those of 18 of 34 multiple sclerosis patients ended up in one related-CDR3 cluster, a possible signature.

TCRdb called the 5' RACE reads again in MiXCR, with one record for every CDR3 protein. In the table there are about 55,000 distinct CDR3 sequences, more than 3% of which are singletons. Germline CDR1 SGHRS, CDR2 YFSETQ. The length of the CDR3 is 14 residues. V gave up 5 bases and J gave up 3 bases, with 11 bases separating them. This clonotype was found many times. Its specificity is unknown. The receptor was derived from a woman in her thirties or forties with multiple sclerosis. This chain connects TRBV5-1 to TRBJ1-4; a possible D gene is TRBD1 (5 bases). The sequenced material came from CD4+ T cells from blood. The CDR3 nucleotides read TGCGCCAGCAGAAGGGACCCGGCTAATGAAAAACTGTTTTTT. It translates to CASRRDPANEKLFF.